The clone carrying this T cell receptor (beta chain) was seen a single time. Its antigen is not identified. Positively selected for CCR7, the CD45RO-negative cells used as naive CD8 cells excluded terminally differentiated effector memory CD45RA+ cells. The CDR3 covers 18 residues. The J segment lost 4 bases and the V segment lost 2 bases, leaving 10 bases of the junction unmatched. The germline V gene has CDR1 MGHRA and CDR2 YSYEKL. The data were taken from a study of shared clonotypes between healthy human individuals. General study points: The naive CD4 repertoires of several donors were compared, and about 5% of clonotypes were shared.

Measured with immunoSEQ multiplex PCR; TCRdb has only the in-frame clones, and not every one. There are about 2.1 million clones in the sample; 93% occur only once, and roughly 1.7% lies in the top ten. The sample was naive CD8+ T cells from PBMCs. The rearrangement links TRBV4-1 to TRBJ2-1, with 11 bases that match TRBD2. The clonotype was recovered from a man younger than 35 in good health. Some clones in this sample may be carry-over from other donors' samples. This CDR3 reads CASSQYPGLAEDYNEQFF. CDR3 DNA: TGCGCCAGCAGCCAATATCCGGGACTAGCGGAGGATTACAATGAGCAGTTCTTC.